This T cell receptor (beta chain) emerged from a study of T cells in Graves' hyperthyroidism and ophthalmopathy. The CDR3 is 16 residues long. V shed 4 bases and J shed 5 bases, with 18 bases lying between them. Germline CDR1 reads MDHEN; CDR2 reads SYDVKM. Amplified regions were TCR beta CDR3 sequences from RNA transcripts. With the HTBI primer set, the TCR CDR3 went through a first round of RT-PCR. TCRdb ran MiXCR on the multiplex PCR reads and lists one entry per CDR3 protein. The sample has 350,000 to 400,000 distinct CDR3 sequences; just under 15% are singletons. Regarding this clonotype: Its antigen is unidentified. This may come from a read error, since a much larger clone is one base off.

Study results and caveats: Stable hyperthyroidism was told apart from ophthalmopathy by a model built on 13 V-J features.

The specimen was blood. The clonotype originates from a woman in her thirties with Graves' hyperthyroidism. The chain carries TRBV28 and TRBJ2-1; D not certain. Here the CDR3 DNA reads TGTGCCAGCAGTTACAGCCTTAGCTCAACCGACAATGAGCAGTTCTTC. It yields the protein CASSYSLSSTDNEQFF.